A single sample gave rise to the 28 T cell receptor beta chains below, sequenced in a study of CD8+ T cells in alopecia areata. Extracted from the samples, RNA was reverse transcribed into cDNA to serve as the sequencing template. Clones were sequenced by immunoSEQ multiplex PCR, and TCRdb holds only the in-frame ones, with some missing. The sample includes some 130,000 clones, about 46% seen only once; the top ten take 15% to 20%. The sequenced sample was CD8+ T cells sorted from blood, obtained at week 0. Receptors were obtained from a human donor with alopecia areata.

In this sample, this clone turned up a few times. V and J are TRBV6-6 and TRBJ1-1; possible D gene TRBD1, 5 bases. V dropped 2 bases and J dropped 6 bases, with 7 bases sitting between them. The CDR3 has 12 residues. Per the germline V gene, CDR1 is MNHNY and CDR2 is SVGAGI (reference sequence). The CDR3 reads CASSYQGAEAFF. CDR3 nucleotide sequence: TGTGCCAGCAGTTACCAGGGAGCTGAAGCTTTCTTT.

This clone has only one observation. CDR3 DNA sequence: TGTGCCAGCAAGGGAGGGGAGGGAGGTGGCTACACCTTC. Amino acid sequence: CASKGGEGGGYTF. V is TRBV2 and J is TRBJ1-2; the D gene is possibly TRBD1 (5 bases). Germline V CDR1 and CDR2: SNHLY, FYNNEI. CDR3 length equals 13 residues. The V and J ends lost 7 bases and 7 bases respectively, with 16 bases between them.

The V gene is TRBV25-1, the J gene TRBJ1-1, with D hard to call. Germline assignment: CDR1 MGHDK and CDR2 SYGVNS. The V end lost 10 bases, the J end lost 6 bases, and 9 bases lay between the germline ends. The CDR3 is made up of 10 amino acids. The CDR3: CATGDAEAFF. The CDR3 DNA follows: TGTGCCACCGGAGACGCTGAAGCTTTCTTT.

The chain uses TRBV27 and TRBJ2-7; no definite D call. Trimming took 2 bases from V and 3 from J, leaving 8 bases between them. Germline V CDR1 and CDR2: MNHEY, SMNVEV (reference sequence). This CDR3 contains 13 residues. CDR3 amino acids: CASSLPGNYEQYF. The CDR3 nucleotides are TGTGCCAGCAGTTTACCAGGAAACTACGAGCAGTACTTC.

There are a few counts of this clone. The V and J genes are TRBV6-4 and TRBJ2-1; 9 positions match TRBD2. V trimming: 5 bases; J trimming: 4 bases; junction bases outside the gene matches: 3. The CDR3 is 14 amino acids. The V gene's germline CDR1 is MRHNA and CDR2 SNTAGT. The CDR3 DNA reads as TGTGCCAGCAGTTACGCGGGGGGGTACAATGAGCAGTTCTTC. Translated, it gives CASSYAGGYNEQFF.

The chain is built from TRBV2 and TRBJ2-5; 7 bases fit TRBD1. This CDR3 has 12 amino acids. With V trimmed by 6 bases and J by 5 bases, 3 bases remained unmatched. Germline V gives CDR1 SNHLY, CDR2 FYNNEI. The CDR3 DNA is TGTGCCAGCAGGGAGGACAGGGAGACCCAGTACTTC. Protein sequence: CASREDRETQYF.

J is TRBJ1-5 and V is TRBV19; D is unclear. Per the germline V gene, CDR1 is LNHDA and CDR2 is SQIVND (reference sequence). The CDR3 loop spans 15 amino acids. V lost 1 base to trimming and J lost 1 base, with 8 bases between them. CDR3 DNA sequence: TGTGCCAGTAGTATAGGATCGGCCAGCAATCAGCCCCAGCATTTT. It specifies CASSIGSASNQPQHF.

The chain's CDR3 is CASSSATYEQYF. CDR3 DNA sequence: TGTGCCAGCAGCTCGGCCACCTACGAGCAGTACTTC. The V call is TRBV5-6, the J call TRBJ2-7; D gene uncertain. This CDR3 spans 12 amino acids. Germline CDR1 reads SGHDT; CDR2 reads YYEEEE. The ends were cut back, 3 bases at V and 2 bases at J, with 6 bases in the middle.

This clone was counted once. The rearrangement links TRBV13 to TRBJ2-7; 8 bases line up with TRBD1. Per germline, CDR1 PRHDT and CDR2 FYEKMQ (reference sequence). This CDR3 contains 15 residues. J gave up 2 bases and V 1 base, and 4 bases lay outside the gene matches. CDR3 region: CASSLATGETYEQYF. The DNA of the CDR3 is TGTGCCAGCAGCTTAGCGACAGGGGAAACCTACGAGCAGTACTTC.

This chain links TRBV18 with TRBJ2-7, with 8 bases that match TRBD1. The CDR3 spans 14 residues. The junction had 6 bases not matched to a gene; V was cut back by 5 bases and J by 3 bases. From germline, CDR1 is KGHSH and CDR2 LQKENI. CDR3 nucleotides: TGTGCCAGCTCATCCGGGACAGGAGACTACGAGCAGTACTTC. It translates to CASSSGTGDYEQYF.

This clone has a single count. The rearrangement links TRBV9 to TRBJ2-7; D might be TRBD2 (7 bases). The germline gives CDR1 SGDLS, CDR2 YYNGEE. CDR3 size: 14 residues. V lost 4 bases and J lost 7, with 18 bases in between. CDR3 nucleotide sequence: TGTGCCAGCAGCCCCGCGGGGGCTTGGCGGGAGCAGTACTTC. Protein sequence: CASSPAGAWREQYF.

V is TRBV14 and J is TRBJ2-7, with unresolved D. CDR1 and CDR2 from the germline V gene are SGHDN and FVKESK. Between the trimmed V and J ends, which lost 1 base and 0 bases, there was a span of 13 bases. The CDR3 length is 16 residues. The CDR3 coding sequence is TGTGCCAGCAGCCAAGGGGCCCTTTCAAGCTCCTACGAGCAGTACTTC. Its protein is CASSQGALSSSYEQYF.

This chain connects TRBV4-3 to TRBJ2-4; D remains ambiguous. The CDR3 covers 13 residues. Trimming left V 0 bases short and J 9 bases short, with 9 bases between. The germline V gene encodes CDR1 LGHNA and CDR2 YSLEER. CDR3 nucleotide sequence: TGCGCCAGCAGCCAAGACCCTGGGGTCATTCAGTACTTC. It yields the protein CASSQDPGVIQYF.

The CDR3 sequence: CASSLEGEELFF. The CDR3 bases are TGTGCCAGCAGCTTAGAAGGCGAGGAGCTGTTTTTT. The chain combines TRBV7-9 with TRBJ2-2; D is unresolved. Germline V gene sequence: CDR1 SEHNR, CDR2 FQNEAQ (reference sequence). CDR3 length: 12 residues. With 1 base removed from V and 10 bases from J, the gap between germline ends came to 7 bases.

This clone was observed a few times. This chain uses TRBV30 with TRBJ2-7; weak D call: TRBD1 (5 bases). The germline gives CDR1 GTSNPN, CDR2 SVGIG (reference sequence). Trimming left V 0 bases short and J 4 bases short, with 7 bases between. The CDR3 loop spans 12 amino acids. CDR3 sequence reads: CAWSVGDYEQYF. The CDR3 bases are TGTGCCTGGAGTGTAGGGGATTACGAGCAGTACTTC.

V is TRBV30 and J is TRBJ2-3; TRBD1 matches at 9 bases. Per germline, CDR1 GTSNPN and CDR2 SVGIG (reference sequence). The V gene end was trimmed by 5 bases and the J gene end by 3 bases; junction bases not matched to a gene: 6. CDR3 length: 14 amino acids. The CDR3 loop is CAWEGQGVTDTQYF. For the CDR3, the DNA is TGTGCCTGGGAGGGACAGGGTGTAACAGATACGCAGTATTTT.

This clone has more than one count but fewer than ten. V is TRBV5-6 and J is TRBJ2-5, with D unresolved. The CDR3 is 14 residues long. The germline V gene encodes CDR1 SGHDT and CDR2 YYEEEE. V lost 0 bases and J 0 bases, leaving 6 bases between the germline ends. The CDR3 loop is CASSLGGNQETQYF. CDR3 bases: TGTGCCAGCAGCTTGGGTGGCAACCAAGAGACCCAGTACTTC.

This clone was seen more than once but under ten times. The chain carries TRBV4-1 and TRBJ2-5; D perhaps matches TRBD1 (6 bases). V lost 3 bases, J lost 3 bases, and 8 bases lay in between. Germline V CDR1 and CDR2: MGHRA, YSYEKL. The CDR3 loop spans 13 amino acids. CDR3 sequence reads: CASSHRQEETQYF. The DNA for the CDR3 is TGCGCCAGCAGCCATAGACAGGAAGAGACCCAGTACTTC.

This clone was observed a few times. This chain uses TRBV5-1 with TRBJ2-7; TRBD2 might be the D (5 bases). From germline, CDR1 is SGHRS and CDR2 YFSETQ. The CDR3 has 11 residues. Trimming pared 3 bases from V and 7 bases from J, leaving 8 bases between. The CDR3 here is CASSSGDEQYF. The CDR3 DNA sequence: TGCGCCAGCAGCTCCGGGGATGAGCAGTACTTC.

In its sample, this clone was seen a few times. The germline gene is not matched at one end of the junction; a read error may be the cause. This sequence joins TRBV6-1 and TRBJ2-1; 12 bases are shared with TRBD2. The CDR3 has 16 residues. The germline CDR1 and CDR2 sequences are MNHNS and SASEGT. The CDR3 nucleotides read TGTGCCATCAGTGACGGGCTAGCGGGGGGGGACAATGAGCAGTTCTTC. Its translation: CAISDGLAGGDNEQFF.

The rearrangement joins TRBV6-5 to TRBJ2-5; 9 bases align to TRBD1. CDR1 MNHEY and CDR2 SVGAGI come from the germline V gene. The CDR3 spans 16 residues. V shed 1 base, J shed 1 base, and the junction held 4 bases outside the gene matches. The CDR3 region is CASSYYGTGPQETQYF. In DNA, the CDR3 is TGTGCCAGCAGTTACTACGGGACAGGGCCCCAAGAGACCCAGTACTTC.

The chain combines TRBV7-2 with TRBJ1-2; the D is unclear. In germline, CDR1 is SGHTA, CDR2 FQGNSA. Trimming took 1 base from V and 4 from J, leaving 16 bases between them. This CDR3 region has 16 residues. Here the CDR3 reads CASSLGSVEIIYGYTF. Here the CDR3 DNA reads TGTGCCAGCAGCTTAGGGTCGGTCGAGATTATCTATGGCTACACCTTC.

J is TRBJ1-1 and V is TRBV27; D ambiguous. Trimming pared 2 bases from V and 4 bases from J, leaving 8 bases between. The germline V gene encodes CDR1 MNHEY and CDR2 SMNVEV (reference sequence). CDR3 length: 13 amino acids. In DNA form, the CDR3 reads TGTGCCAGCAGTTTAGATAGTGGCACTGAAGCTTTCTTT. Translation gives CASSLDSGTEAFF.

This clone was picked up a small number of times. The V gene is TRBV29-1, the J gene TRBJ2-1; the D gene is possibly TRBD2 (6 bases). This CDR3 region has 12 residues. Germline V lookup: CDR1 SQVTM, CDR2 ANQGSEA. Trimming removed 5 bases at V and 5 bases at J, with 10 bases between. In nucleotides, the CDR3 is TGCAGCGTTACTCTAGCGAACAATGAGCAGTTCTTC. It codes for CSVTLANNEQFF.

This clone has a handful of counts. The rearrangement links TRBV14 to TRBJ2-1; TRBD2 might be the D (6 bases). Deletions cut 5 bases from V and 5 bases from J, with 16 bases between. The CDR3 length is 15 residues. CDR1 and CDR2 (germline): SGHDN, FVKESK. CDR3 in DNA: TGTGCCAGCAGCTTAGGTCCTAGCGAGGACAATGAGCAGTTCTTC. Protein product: CASSLGPSEDNEQFF. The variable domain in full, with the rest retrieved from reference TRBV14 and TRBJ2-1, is EAGVTQFPSHSVIEKGQTVTLRCDPISGHDNLYWYRRVMGKEIKFLLHFVKESKQDESGMPNNRFLAERTGGTYSTLKVQPAELEDSGVYFCASSLGPSEDNEQFFGPGTRLTVL.

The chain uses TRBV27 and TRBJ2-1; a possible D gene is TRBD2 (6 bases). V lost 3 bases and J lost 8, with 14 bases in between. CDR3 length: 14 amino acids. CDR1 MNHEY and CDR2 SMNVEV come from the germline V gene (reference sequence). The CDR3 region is CASSFSEGPDEQFF. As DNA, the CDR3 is TGTGCCAGCAGTTTTTCGGAGGGCCCGGATGAGCAGTTCTTC.

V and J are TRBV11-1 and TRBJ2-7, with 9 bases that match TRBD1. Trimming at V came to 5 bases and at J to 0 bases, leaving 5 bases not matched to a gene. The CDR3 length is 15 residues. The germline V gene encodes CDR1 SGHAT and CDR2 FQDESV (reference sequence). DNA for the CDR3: TGTGCCAGCAGCCCAGACAGGGGGTTCTCCTACGAGCAGTACTTC. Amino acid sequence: CASSPDRGFSYEQYF.

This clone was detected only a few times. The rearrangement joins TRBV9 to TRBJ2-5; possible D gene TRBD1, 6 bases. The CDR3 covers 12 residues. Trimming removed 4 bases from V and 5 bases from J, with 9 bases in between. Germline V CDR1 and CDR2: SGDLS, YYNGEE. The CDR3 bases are TGTGCCAGCAGCCCGCAGGGGGAGACCCAGTACTTC. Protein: CASSPQGETQYF.